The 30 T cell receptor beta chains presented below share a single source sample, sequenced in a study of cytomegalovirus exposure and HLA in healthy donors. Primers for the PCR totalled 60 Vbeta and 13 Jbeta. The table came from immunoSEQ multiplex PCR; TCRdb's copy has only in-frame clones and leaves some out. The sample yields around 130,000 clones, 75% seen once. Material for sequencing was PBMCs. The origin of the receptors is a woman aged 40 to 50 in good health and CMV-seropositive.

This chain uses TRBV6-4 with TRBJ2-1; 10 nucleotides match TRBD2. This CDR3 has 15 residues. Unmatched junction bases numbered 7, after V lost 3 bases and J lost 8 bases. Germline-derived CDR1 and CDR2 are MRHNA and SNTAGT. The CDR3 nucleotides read TGTGCCAGCAGTGAAAGACTAGCGGGTTACGATGAGCAGTTCTTC. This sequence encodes CASSERLAGYDEQFF.

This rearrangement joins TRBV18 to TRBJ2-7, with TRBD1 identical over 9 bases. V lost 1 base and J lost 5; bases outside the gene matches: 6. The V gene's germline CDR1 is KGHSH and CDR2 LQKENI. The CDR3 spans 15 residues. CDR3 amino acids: CASSPQGQGFDEQYF. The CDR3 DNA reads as TGTGCCAGCTCACCACAGGGACAGGGCTTCGACGAGCAGTACTTC.

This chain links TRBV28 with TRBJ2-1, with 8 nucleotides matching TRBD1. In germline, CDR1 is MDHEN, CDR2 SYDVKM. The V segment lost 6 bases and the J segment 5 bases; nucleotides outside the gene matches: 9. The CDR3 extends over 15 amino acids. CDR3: CASSLIEDRDNEQFF. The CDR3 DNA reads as TGTGCCAGCAGCCTAATTGAGGACAGGGACAATGAGCAGTTCTTC.

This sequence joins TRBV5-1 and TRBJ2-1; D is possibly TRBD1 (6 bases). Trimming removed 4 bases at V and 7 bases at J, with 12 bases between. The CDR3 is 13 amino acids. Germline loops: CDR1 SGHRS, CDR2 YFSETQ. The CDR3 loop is CASSPYRENEQFF. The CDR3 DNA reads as TGCGCCAGCAGCCCCTACAGGGAAAATGAGCAGTTCTTC.

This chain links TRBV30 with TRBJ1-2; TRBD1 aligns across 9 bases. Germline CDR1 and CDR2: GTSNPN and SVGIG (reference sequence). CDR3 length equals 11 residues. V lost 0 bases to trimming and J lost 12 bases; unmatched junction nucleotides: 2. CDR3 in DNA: TGTGCCTGGAGTGTAAACAGGGGGCACACCTTC. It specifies CAWSVNRGHTF.

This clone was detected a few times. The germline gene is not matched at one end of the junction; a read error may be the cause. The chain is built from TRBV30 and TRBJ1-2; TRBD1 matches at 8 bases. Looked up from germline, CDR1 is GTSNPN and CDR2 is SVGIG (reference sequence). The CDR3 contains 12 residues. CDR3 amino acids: CAWISGRGPLRF. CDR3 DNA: TGTGCCTGGATTAGCGGCAGGGGGCCCCTCCGATTC. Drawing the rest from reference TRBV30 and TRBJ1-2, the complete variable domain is SQTIHQWPATLVQPVGSPLSLECTVEGTSNPNLYWYRQAAGRGLQLLFYSVGIGQISSEVPQNLSASRPQDRQFILSSKKLLLSDSGFYLCAWISGRGPLRFGSGTRLTVV.

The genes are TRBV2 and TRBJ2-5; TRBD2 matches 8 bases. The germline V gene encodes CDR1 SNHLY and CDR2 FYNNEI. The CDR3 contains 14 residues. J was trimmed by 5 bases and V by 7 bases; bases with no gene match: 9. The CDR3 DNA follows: TGTGCCAGCACCCCTAGACTAGCGTGGGAGACCCAGTACTTC. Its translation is CASTPRLAWETQYF. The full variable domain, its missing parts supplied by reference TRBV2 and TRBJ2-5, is EPEVTQTPSHQVTQMGQEVILRCVPISNHLYFYWYRQILGQKVEFLVSFYNNEISEKSEIFDDQFSVERPDGSNFTLKIRSTKLEDSAMYFCASTPRLAWETQYFGPGTRLLVL.

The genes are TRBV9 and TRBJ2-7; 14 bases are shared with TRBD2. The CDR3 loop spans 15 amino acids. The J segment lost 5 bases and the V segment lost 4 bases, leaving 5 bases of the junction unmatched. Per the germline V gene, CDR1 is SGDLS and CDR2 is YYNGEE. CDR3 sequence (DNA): TGTGCCAGCAGCAGCGGACTAGCGGGAGGCCACGAGCAGTACTTC. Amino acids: CASSSGLAGGHEQYF.

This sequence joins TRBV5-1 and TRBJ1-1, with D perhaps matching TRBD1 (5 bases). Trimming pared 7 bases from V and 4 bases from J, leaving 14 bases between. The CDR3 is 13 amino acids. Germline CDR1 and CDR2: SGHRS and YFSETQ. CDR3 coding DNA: TGCGCCAGCGGTAGGGGTTTGGGCACTGAAGCTTTCTTT. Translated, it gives CASGRGLGTEAFF.

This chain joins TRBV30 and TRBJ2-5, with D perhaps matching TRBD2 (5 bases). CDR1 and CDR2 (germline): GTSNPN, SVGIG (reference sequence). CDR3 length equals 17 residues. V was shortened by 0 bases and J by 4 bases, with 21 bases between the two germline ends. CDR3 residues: CAWSVRRRPIGRETQYF. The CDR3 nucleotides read TGTGCCTGGAGTGTACGCCGGCGACCCATAGGGAGAGAGACCCAGTACTTC.

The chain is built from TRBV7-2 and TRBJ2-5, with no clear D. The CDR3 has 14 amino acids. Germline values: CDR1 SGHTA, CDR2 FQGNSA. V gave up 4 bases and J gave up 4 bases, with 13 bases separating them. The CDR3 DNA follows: TGTGCCAGCAGCTACCTAGGAGTGCGAGAGACCCAGTACTTC. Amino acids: CASSYLGVRETQYF.

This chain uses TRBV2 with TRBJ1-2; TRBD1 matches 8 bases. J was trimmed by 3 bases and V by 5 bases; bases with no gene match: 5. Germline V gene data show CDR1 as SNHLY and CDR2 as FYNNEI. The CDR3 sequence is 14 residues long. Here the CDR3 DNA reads TGTGCCAGCAGTACCCTACAGGGGGACTATGGCTACACCTTC. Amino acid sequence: CASSTLQGDYGYTF.

The chain's CDR3 is CASSIMTGRGAYEQYF. The CDR3 DNA is TGTGCCAGTAGTATAATGACTGGTAGGGGTGCCTACGAGCAGTACTTC. The V gene is TRBV19, the J gene TRBJ2-7; the D gene is possibly TRBD1 (5 bases). Germline values: CDR1 LNHDA, CDR2 SQIVND (reference sequence). This CDR3 is 16 amino acids long. V shed 2 bases and J shed 2 bases, with 16 bases lying between them.

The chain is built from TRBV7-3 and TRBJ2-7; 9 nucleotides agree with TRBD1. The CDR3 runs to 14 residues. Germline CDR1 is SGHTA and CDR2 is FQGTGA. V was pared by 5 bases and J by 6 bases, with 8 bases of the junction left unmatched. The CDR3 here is CASSLLQGAGEQYF. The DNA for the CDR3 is TGTGCCAGCAGCCTTCTACAGGGGGCGGGCGAGCAGTACTTC.

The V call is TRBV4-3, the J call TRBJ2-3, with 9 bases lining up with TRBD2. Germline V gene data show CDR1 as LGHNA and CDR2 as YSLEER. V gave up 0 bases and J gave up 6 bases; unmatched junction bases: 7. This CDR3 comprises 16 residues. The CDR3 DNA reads TGCGCCAGCAGCCAAGATGGGCGGGGGGGCTCGGATACGCAGTATTTT. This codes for CASSQDGRGGSDTQYF.

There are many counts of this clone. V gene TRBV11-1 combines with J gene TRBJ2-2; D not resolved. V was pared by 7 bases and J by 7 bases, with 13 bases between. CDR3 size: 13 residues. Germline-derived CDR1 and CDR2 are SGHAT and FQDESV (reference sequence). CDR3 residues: CASTPPGSGELFF. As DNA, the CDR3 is TGTGCCAGCACCCCCCCAGGTAGCGGGGAGCTGTTTTTT. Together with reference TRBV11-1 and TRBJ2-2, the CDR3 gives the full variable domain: EAEVAQSPRYKITEKSQAVAFWCDPISGHATLYWYRQILGQGPELLVQFQDESVVDDSQLPKDRFSAERLKGVDSTLKIQPAELGDSAMYLCASTPPGSGELFFGEGSRLTVL.

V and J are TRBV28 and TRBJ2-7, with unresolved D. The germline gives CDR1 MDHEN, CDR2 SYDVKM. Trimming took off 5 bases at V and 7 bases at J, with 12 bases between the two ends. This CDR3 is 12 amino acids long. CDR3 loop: CASSVQAREQYF. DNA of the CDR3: TGTGCCAGCAGTGTCCAGGCTCGAGAGCAGTACTTC.

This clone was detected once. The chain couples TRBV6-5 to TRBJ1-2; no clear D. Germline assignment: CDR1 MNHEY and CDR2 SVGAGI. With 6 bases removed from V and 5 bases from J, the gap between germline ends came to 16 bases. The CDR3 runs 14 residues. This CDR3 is CASREDGVLYGYTF. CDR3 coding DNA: TGTGCCAGCAGAGAAGACGGGGTTTTATATGGCTACACCTTC.

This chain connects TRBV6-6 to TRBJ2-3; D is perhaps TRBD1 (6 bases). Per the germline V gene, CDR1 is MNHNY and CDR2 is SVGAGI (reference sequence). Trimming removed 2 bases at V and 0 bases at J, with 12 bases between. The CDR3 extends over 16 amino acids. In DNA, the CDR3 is TGTGCCAGCAGTTACGGCAGGGGATGGAGCACAGATACGCAGTATTTT. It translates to CASSYGRGWSTDTQYF.

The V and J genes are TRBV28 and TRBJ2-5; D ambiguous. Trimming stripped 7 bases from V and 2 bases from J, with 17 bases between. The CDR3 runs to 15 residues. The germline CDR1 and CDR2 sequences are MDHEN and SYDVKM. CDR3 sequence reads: CASKPSGMFQETQYF. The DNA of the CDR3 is TGTGCCAGCAAACCTTCGGGTATGTTTCAAGAGACCCAGTACTTC.

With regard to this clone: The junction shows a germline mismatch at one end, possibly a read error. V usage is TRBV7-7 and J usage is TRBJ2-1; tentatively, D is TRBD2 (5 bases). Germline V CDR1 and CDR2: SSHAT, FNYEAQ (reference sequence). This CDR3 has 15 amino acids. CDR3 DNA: TGTGCTAGCAGCCCTCGACCGGAGGCCTACAATGAGCAGTTCTTC. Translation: CASSPRPEAYNEQFF.

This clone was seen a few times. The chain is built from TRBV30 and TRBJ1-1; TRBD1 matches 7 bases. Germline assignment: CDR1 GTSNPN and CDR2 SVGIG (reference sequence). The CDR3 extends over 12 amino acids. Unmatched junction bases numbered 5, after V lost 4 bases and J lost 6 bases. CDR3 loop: CAWKQGTAEAFF. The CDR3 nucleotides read TGTGCCTGGAAACAGGGGACTGCTGAAGCTTTCTTT.

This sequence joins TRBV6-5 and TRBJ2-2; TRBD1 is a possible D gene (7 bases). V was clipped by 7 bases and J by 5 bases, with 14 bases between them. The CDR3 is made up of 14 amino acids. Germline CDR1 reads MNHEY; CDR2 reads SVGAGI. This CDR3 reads CASKEGAGTGELFF. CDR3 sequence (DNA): TGTGCCAGCAAGGAGGGGGCGGGGACCGGGGAGCTGTTTTTT.

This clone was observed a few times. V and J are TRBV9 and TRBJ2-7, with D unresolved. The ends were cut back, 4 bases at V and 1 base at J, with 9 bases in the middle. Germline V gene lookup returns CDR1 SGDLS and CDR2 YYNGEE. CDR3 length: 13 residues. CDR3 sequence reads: CASSPSASYEQYF. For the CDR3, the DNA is TGTGCCAGCAGCCCCTCCGCGTCCTACGAGCAGTACTTC.

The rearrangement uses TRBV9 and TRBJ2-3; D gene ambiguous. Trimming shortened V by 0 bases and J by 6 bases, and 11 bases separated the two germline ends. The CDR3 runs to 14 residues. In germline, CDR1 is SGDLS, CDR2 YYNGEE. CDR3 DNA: TGTGCCAGCAGCGTAGACAGCTGGCCCGATACGCAGTATTTT. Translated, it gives CASSVDSWPDTQYF. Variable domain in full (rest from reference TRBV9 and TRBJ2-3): DSGVTQTPKHLITATGQRVTLRCSPRSGDLSVYWYQQSLDQGLQFLIQYYNGEERAKGNILERFSAQQFPDLHSELNLSSLELGDSALYFCASSVDSWPDTQYFGPGTRLTVL.

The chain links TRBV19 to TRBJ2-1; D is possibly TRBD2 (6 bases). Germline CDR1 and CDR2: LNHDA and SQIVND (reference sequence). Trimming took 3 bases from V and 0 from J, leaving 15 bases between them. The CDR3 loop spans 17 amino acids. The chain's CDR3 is CASSMGEGLSSYNEQFF. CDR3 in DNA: TGTGCCAGTAGTATGGGTGAGGGACTGAGCTCCTACAATGAGCAGTTCTTC.

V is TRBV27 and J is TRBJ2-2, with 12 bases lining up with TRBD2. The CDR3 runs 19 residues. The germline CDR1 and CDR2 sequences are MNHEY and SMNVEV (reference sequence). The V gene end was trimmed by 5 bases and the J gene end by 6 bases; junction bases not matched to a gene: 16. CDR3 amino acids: CASSGITGTSGFAAGELFF. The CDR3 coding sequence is TGTGCCAGCAGTGGAATCACCGGGACTAGCGGGTTTGCTGCCGGGGAGCTGTTTTTT.

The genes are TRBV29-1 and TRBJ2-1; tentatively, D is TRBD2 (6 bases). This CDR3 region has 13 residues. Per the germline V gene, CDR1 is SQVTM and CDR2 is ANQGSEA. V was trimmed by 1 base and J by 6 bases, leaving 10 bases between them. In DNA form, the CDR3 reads TGCAGCGTTGAAGGGCGGGGAGGCAATGAGCAGTTCTTC. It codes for CSVEGRGGNEQFF.

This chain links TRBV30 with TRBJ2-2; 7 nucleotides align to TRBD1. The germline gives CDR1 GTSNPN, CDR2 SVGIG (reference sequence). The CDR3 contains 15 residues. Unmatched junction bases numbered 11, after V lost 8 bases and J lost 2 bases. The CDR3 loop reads CASRKGTANTGELFF. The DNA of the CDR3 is TGTGCCAGCCGGAAGGGGACAGCCAACACCGGGGAGCTGTTTTTT.

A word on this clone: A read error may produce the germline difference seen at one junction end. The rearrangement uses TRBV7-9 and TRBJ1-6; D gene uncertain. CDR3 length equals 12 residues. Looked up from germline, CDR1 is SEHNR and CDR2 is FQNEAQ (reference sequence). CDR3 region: CASSPNNSPLHF. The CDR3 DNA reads TGTGCCAGCAGTCCCAACAATTCCCCCCTCCACTTT.